The source of this T cell receptor (beta chain) is a study of T cells in Graves' hyperthyroidism and ophthalmopathy. RNA transcripts served as the template for amplifying TCR beta CDR3 regions. The HTBI primer set served for first-round RT-PCR of the TCR CDR3. TCRdb passed the multiplex PCR reads through MiXCR, listing each CDR3 protein once. The sample consists of 700,000 or so distinct CDR3 sequences, 15% to 20% of them appearing once. This clonotype was observed a handful of times. Looked up from germline, CDR1 is MRHNA and CDR2 is SNTAGT. The CDR3 spans 15 residues. The germline V and J ends were trimmed by 3 bases and 0 bases, with 10 bases remaining between them.

The material sequenced was blood. The TCR originated in a young man with Graves' hyperthyroidism. V is TRBV6-4 and J is TRBJ2-3; D remains ambiguous. The CDR3 reads CASSDSPASTDTQYF. The CDR3 bases are TGTGCCAGCAGTGATTCCCCAGCTAGCACAGATACGCAGTATTTT.